This T cell receptor beta chain stems from a study of tumor-infiltrating lymphocytes in oesophageal squamous cell carcinoma. Deletions cut 6 bases from V and 11 bases from J, with 16 bases between. This CDR3 spans 12 amino acids. Using its own MiXCR run on the PCR reads, TCRdb lists one record per CDR3 protein. The sample holds under 15,000 distinct CDR3 sequences; around 50% are singletons and the top ten take approximately 32%. Sequences were obtained from esophageal tumor tissue. This chain connects TRBV12-3 or TRBV12-4 to TRBJ2-5; a weak D match, TRBD2 (6 bases). The source is a female donor with esophageal squamous cell carcinoma. In DNA form, the CDR3 reads TGTGCCAGCAGATCGGACCATCGGGAGCAGTACTTC. It translates to CASRSDHREQYF.